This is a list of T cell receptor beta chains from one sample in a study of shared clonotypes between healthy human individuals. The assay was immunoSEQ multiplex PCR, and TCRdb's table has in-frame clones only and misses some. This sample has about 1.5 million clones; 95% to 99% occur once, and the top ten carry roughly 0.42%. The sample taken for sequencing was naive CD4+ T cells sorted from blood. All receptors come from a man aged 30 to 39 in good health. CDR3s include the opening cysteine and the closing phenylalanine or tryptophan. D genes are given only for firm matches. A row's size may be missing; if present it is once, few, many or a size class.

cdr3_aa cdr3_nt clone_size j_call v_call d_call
CASSPSDPAGAFF TGTGCCAGCAGCCCCTCTGACCCGGCGGGCGCTTTCTTT . TRBJ1-1 TRBV7-2 .
CASSSGTLGNTIYF TGTGCCAGCAGTTCCGGGACCCTAGGAAACACCATATATTTT . TRBJ1-3 TRBV27 .
CASSTMENTGELFF TGTGCCAGTAGTACTATGGAGAACACCGGGGAGCTGTTTTTT . TRBJ2-2 TRBV19 .
CATSRERLGGSEQYF TGTGCCACCAGCAGAGAACGACTAGGGGGTAGCGAGCAGTACTTC . TRBJ2-7 TRBV15 .
CASSLAGVYNEQFF TGTGCCAGCAGCTTAGCGGGAGTGTACAATGAGCAGTTCTTC once TRBJ2-1 TRBV7-9 .
CASSPDTSTDTQYF TGTGCCAGCTCACCAGACACTAGCACAGATACGCAGTATTTT . TRBJ2-3 TRBV18 .
CASSLTGGSYGYTF TGTGCCAGCAGTTTGACAGGGGGCAGCTATGGCTACACCTTC . TRBJ1-2 TRBV28 TRBD1
CASSPAGNTGELFF TGTGCCAGCTCACCCGCCGGGAACACCGGGGAGCTGTTTTTT . TRBJ2-2 TRBV18 .
CASSSPMVAGGIDTQYF TGTGCCAGCAGCTCCCCGATGGTAGCGGGAGGGATAGATACGCAGTATTTT . TRBJ2-3 TRBV7-9 TRBD2
CASSVGGSGTGWNEQFF TGTGCCAGCAGCGTAGGAGGATCCGGGACAGGGTGGAATGAGCAGTTCTTC . TRBJ2-1 TRBV9 TRBD1
CASSLGGGLGSNYGYTF TGTGCCAGCAGCTTAGGAGGAGGATTAGGGTCTAACTATGGCTACACCTTC . TRBJ1-2 TRBV7-9 .
CASSYYSLGEQYF TGTGCCAGCAGTTACTATAGTTTGGGAGAGCAGTACTTC . TRBJ2-7 TRBV6-6 .
CASSQPAGGNEQFF TGCGCCAGCAGCCAACCTGCGGGAGGCAATGAGCAGTTCTTC once TRBJ2-1 TRBV4-1 TRBD2
CASSFAGVNTGELFF TGCGCCAGCAGCTTTGCGGGAGTTAACACCGGGGAGCTGTTTTTT . TRBJ2-2 TRBV5-1 TRBD2
CASSQREGLPQEQYF TGTGCCAGCAGCCAGCGGGAGGGCCTTCCGCAAGAGCAGTACTTC . TRBJ2-7 TRBV13 TRBD2
CASSLAQPGGEQYF TGCGCCAGCAGCTTGGCTCAGCCAGGTGGAGAGCAGTACTTC . TRBJ2-7 TRBV5-1 .
CASSKIGTGANVLTF TGTGCCAGCAGCAAAATAGGCACTGGGGCCAACGTCCTGACTTTC . TRBJ2-6 TRBV21-1 .
CASSPGLAGDNEQFF TGTGCCAGCAGCCCGGGACTAGCGGGGGACAATGAGCAGTTCTTC . TRBJ2-1 TRBV5-4 TRBD2
CASSMTSGRLETQYF TGTGCCAGTAGCATGACTAGCGGGAGACTGGAGACCCAGTACTTC . TRBJ2-5 TRBV19 TRBD2
CASSLIRGPWQFF TGTGCCAGCAGTTTGATTCGGGGACCGTGGCAGTTCTTC once TRBJ2-1 TRBV28 .
CASSVGSGFTSEQFF TGTGCCAGCAGCGTAGGAAGCGGATTCACAAGTGAGCAGTTCTTC once TRBJ2-1 TRBV9 .
CASSFTSTVYNEQFF TGCGCCAGCAGCTTTACCTCCACAGTCTACAATGAGCAGTTCTTC . TRBJ2-1 TRBV5-1 .
CASSPVRGPYEQYF TGTGCCAGCTCACCAGTCCGGGGGCCTTACGAGCAGTACTTC . TRBJ2-7 TRBV18 .
CASSLASGREGYEQYF TGTGCCAGCAGCTTAGCGTCCGGGAGGGAGGGCTACGAGCAGTACTTC . TRBJ2-7 TRBV7-6 TRBD2
CASSRTSGRTDTQYF TGTGCCAGCAGCCGCACTAGCGGGCGCACAGATACGCAGTATTTT . TRBJ2-3 TRBV7-9 TRBD2
CASSLGVGDEQFF TGCGCCAGCAGCTTGGGGGTCGGCGATGAGCAGTTCTTC . TRBJ2-1 TRBV5-1 .
CASSGTSTDTQYF TGTGCCAGCTCCGGGACTAGCACAGATACGCAGTATTTT once TRBJ2-3 TRBV18 .
CASTGENTDTQYF TGTGCCAGCACGGGGGAAAACACAGATACGCAGTATTTT . TRBJ2-3 TRBV5-4 .
CASSLWGLAGGYTDTQYF TGTGCCAGCAGCTTATGGGGACTAGCGGGAGGGTACACAGATACGCAGTATTTT . TRBJ2-3 TRBV7-2 TRBD2
CASSFTSGNEQFF TGTGCCAGCAGCTTTACTAGCGGGAATGAGCAGTTCTTC . TRBJ2-1 TRBV7-7 TRBD2
CASSPRTGGNTEAFF TGTGCCAGCAGTCCAAGGACAGGGGGCAACACTGAAGCTTTCTTT . TRBJ1-1 TRBV28 TRBD1
CATRHNEQFF TGTGCCACCCGGCACAATGAGCAGTTCTTC . TRBJ2-1 TRBV19 .
CASSHKPGQGEMNTEAFF TGCGCCAGCAGCCATAAACCGGGACAGGGGGAAATGAACACTGAAGCTTTCTTT . TRBJ1-1 TRBV4-1 TRBD1
CASSLVSLAGRNSRDTQYF TGTGCCAGCAGCTTAGTTTCGCTAGCGGGAAGGAATTCCAGAGATACGCAGTATTTT . TRBJ2-3 TRBV7-8 TRBD2
CAGSGFGQPQHF TGTGCCGGATCAGGGTTTGGTCAGCCCCAGCATTTT once TRBJ1-5 TRBV28 .
CASRSAGLRDDTEAFF TGTGCCAGTAGGTCAGCAGGCCTCAGGGACGACACTGAAGCTTTCTTT once TRBJ1-1 TRBV19 .